These T cell receptor beta chains were read from a single sample in a study of cytomegalovirus exposure and HLA in healthy donors. Here immunoSEQ multiplex PCR was the method, and the copy in TCRdb shows in-frame clones only, minus some. The repertoire holds some 130,000 clones, with approximately 87% as singletons. Specimen: PBMCs. The receptor set was obtained from a man between 18 and 35 years old in good health and CMV-seronegative. The CDR3 runs from the conserved cysteine through the conserved F or W. Each record gives: clone size, V gene, J gene, D gene, CDR3 DNA, CDR3 protein. The D gene is left open where the match is weak. The listing skips clone size in some rows; elsewhere it reads once, few, many or a size class.

abundance: NA; v_gene: TRBV18; j_gene: TRBJ1-1; d_gene: NA; CDR3nt: TGTGCCAGCTCCCTCGTAGGGGGGGATACTGAAGCTTTCTTT; CDR3aa: CASSLVGGDTEAFF
abundance: NA; v_gene: TRBV7-9; j_gene: TRBJ2-7; d_gene: NA; CDR3nt: TGTGCCAGCAGCCCCGGGACTTACTACTACGAGCAGTACTTC; CDR3aa: CASSPGTYYYEQYF
abundance: NA; v_gene: TRBV5-4; j_gene: TRBJ2-2; d_gene: NA; CDR3nt: TGTGCCAGCAGCGGGGGCGGACTAGGAACCGGGGAGCTGTTTTTT; CDR3aa: CASSGGGLGTGELFF
abundance: NA; v_gene: TRBV4-1; j_gene: TRBJ2-7; d_gene: TRBD2; CDR3nt: TGCGCCAGCAGCCTGGGACTAGCGTTCGAGCAGTACTTC; CDR3aa: CASSLGLAFEQYF
abundance: NA; v_gene: TRBV4-3; j_gene: TRBJ1-4; d_gene: NA; CDR3nt: TGCGCCAGCAGCCAAGAGGCCTCCGCAGCGGGGAAGGAAAAACTGTTTTTT; CDR3aa: CASSQEASAAGKEKLFF
abundance: once; v_gene: TRBV28; j_gene: TRBJ1-4; d_gene: NA; CDR3nt: TGTGCCAGCAGTTTGGAGACAGGCGGGTTTTTT; CDR3aa: CASSLETGGFF
abundance: NA; v_gene: TRBV5-6; j_gene: TRBJ1-2; d_gene: TRBD1; CDR3nt: TGTGCCAGCAGCTGGGCGGGAAGGGGGCAGTACTATGGCTACACCTTC; CDR3aa: CASSWAGRGQYYGYTF
abundance: many; v_gene: TRBV2; j_gene: TRBJ2-4; d_gene: NA; CDR3nt: TGTGCCAGCAGTGAATCATGGGGGGGCGAAGGTGGAAACATTCAGTACTTC; CDR3aa: CASSESWGGEGGNIQYF
abundance: NA; v_gene: TRBV19; j_gene: TRBJ1-5; d_gene: TRBD1; CDR3nt: TGTGCCAGTAGCGTACAGGGGATTCAGCCCCAGCATTTT; CDR3aa: CASSVQGIQPQHF
abundance: NA; v_gene: TRBV30; j_gene: TRBJ1-2; d_gene: NA; CDR3nt: TGTGCCTGGAGTGAACCAGTCTTCTATGGCTACACCTTC; CDR3aa: CAWSEPVFYGYTF
abundance: NA; v_gene: TRBV7-6; j_gene: TRBJ2-7; d_gene: NA; CDR3nt: TGTGCCAGCAGCCCGAACAGAGCTCACTACGAGCAGTACTTC; CDR3aa: CASSPNRAHYEQYF
abundance: NA; v_gene: TRBV10-3; j_gene: TRBJ2-3; d_gene: NA; CDR3nt: TGTGCCATCAGTGTTTTGCCGAAGGGGAGGGGGACAGATACGCAGTATTTT; CDR3aa: CAISVLPKGRGTDTQYF
abundance: NA; v_gene: TRBV6-5; j_gene: TRBJ2-1; d_gene: NA; CDR3nt: TGTGCCAGCACCAACCCAAACGGGAATTACGATGAGCAGTTCTTC; CDR3aa: CASTNPNGNYDEQFF
abundance: NA; v_gene: TRBV7-8; j_gene: TRBJ2-1; d_gene: TRBD2; CDR3nt: TGTGCCAGCAGCTTAAAGAACCCGACTAGCGGGTACAATGAGCAGTTCTTC; CDR3aa: CASSLKNPTSGYNEQFF